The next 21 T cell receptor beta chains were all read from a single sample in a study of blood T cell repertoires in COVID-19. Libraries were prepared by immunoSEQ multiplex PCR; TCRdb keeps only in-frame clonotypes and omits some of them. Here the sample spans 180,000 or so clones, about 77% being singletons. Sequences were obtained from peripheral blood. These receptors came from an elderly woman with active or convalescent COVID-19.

CDR3 amino acids: CASSRNRGFDKGYTF. The CDR3 nucleotides read TGTGCCAGCAGCCGCAATAGGGGTTTCGATAAAGGCTACACCTTC. The gene calls are TRBV5-4 and TRBJ1-2; D is perhaps TRBD1 (5 bases). The V gene's germline CDR1 is SGHNT and CDR2 YYREEE (reference sequence). V gave up 4 bases and J gave up 8 bases, with 21 bases separating them. The CDR3 consists of 15 residues.

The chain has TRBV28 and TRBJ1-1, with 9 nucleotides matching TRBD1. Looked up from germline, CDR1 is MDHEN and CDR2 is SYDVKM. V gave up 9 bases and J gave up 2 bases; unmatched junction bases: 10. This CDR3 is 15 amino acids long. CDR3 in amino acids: CASKGTGRSNTEAFF. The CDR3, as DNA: TGTGCCAGTAAAGGGACAGGGCGGAGTAACACTGAAGCTTTCTTT.

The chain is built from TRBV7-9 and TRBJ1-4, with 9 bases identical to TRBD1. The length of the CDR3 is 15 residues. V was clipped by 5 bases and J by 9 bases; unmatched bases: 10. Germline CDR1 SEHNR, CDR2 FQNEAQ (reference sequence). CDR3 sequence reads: CASSRWDRVDQKLFF. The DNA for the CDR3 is TGTGCCAGCAGCCGCTGGGACAGGGTGGATCAAAAACTGTTTTTT.

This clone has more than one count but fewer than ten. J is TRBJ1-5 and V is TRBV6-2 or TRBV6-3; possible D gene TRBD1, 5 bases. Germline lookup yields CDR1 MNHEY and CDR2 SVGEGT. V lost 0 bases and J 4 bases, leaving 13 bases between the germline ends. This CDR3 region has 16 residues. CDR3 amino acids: CASSYSPPGHNQPQHF. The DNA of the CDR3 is TGTGCCAGCAGTTACTCACCCCCAGGACATAATCAGCCCCAGCATTTT.

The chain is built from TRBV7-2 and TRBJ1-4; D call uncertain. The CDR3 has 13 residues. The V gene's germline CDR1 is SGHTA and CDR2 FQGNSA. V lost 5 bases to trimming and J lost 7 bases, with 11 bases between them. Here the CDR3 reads CASSGRRGEKLFF. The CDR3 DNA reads TGTGCCAGCAGCGGACGACGGGGTGAAAAACTGTTTTTT. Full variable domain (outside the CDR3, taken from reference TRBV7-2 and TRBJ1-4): GAGVSQSPSNKVTEKGKDVELRCDPISGHTALYWYRQSLGQGLEFLIYFQGNSAPDKSGLPSDRFSAERTGGSVSTLTIQRTQQEDSAVYLCASSGRRGEKLFFGSGTQLSVL.

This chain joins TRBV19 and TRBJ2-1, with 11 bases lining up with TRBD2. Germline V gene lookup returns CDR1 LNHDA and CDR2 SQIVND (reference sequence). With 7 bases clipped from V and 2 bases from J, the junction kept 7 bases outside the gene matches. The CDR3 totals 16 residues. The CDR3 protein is CASTKALAGAYNEQFF. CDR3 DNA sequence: TGTGCCAGTACCAAGGCACTAGCGGGGGCCTACAATGAGCAGTTCTTC.

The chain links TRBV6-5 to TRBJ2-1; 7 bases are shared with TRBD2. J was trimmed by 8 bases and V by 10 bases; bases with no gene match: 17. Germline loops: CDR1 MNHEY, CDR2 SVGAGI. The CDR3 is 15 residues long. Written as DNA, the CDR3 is TGTGCCACCCTGGGAGGGCCCTCACTGATCGATGAGCAGTTCTTC. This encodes CATLGGPSLIDEQFF.

CDR3 residues: CASSPVAGNYYGYTF. CDR3 nucleotide sequence: TGTGCCAGCAGCCCCGTCGCGGGAAACTACTATGGCTACACCTTC. The chain uses TRBV9 and TRBJ1-2; D gene ambiguous. This CDR3 has 15 residues. Germline CDR1 SGDLS, CDR2 YYNGEE. V was shortened by 4 bases and J by 3 bases, with 16 bases between the two germline ends.

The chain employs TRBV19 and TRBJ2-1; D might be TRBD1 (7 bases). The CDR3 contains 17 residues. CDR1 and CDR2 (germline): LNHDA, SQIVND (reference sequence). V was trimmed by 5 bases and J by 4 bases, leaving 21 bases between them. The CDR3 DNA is TGTGCCAGTAGTTATGCGGGACAGAGAATACTTTACAATGAGCAGTTCTTC. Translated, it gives CASSYAGQRILYNEQFF. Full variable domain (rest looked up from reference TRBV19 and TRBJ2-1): DGGITQSPKYLFRKEGQNVTLSCEQNLNHDAMYWYRQDPGQGLRLIYYSQIVNDFQKGDIAEGYSVSREKKESFPLTVTSAQKNPTAFYLCASSYAGQRILYNEQFFGPGTRLTVL.

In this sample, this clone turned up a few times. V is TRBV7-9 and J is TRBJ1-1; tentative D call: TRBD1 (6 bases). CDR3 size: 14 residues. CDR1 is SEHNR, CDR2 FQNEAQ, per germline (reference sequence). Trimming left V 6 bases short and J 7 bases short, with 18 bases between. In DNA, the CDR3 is TGTGCCAGCAGGAGTGGACAGTTTACCCGTGAAGCTTTCTTT. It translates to CASRSGQFTREAFF.

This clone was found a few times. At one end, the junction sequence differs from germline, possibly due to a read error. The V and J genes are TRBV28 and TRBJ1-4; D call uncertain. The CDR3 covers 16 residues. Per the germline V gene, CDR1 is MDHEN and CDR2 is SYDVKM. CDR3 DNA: TGTGCCAGCAGTTTAGGCAGAGACACAACTTATGAAAAACTGTTTTTT. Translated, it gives CASSLGRDTTYEKLFF.

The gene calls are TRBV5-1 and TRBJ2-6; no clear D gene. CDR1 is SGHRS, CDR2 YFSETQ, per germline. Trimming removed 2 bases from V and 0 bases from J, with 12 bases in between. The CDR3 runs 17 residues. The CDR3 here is CASSFGSLPSGANVLTF. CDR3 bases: TGCGCCAGCAGCTTTGGCAGTCTCCCCTCTGGGGCCAACGTCCTGACTTTC.

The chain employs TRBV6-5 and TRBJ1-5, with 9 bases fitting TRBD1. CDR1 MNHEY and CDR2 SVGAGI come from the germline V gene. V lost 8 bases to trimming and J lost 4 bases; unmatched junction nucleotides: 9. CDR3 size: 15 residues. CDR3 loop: CASLDWTGENQPQHF. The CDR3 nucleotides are TGTGCCAGCCTTGATTGGACAGGGGAAAATCAGCCCCAGCATTTT.

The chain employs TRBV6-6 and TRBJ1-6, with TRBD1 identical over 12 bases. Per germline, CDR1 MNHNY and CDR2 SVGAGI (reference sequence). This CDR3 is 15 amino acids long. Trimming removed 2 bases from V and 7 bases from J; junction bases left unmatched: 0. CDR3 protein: CASSYGTGGNSPLHF. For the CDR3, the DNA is TGTGCCAGCAGTTACGGGACAGGGGGCAATTCACCCCTCCACTTT.

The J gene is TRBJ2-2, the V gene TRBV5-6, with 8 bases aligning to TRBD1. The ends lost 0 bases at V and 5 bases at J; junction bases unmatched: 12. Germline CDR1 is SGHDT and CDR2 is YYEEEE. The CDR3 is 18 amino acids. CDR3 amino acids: CASSLGGQAKGKTGELFF. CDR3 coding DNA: TGTGCCAGCAGCTTGGGGGGACAGGCAAAAGGGAAAACCGGGGAGCTGTTTTTT.

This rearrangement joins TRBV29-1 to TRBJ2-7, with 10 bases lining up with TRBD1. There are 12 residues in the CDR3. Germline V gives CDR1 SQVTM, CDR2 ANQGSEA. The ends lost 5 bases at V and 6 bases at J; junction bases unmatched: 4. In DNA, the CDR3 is TGCAGCGTTTGGGGACAGGGGTCCGAGCAGTACTTC. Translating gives CSVWGQGSEQYF.

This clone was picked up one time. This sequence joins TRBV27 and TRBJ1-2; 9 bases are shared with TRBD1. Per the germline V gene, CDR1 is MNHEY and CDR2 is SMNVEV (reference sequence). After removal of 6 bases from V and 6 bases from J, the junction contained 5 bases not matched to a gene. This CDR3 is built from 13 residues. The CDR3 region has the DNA TGTGCCAGCAGCCCGACAGGGGGACATGGCTACACCTTC. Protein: CASSPTGGHGYTF.

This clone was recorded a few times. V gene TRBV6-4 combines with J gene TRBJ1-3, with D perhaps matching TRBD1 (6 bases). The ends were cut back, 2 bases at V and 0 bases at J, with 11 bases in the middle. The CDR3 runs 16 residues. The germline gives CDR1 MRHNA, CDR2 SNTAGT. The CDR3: CASSDKGGDSGNTIYF. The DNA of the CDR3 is TGTGCCAGCAGTGACAAGGGGGGGGACTCTGGAAACACCATATATTTT.

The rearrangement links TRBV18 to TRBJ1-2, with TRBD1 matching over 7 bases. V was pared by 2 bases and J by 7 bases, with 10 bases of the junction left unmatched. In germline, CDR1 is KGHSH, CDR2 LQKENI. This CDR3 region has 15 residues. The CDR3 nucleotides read TGTGCCAGCTCACCAATGAGGGACAGTTCAGGTGGCTACACCTTC. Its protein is CASSPMRDSSGGYTF.

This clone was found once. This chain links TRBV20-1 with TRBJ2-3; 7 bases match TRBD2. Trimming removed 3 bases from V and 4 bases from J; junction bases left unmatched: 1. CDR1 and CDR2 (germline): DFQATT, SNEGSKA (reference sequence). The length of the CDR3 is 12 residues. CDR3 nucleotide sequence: TGCAGTGCTAGTCGGGAGGCAGATACGCAGTATTTT. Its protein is CSASREADTQYF.

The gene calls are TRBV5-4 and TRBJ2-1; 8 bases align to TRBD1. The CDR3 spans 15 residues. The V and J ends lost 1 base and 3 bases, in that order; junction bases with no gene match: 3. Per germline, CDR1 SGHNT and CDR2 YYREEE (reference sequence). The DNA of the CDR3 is TGTGCCAGCAGCTTGACAGGGGGTTTCTACAATGAGCAGTTCTTC. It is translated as CASSLTGGFYNEQFF.